One and the same sample provided the 17 T cell receptor beta chains below, sequenced in a study of blood T cell repertoires in COVID-19. Repertoires were generated with immunoSEQ multiplex PCR, while TCRdb's copy carries only in-frame clones and drops some. The sample has over 75,000 clones, roughly nine tenths seen once; the top ten hold around 1.6%. Sequenced input: peripheral blood. The receptors were sampled from a man in his sixties with acute or convalescent COVID-19.

The chain links TRBV6-1 to TRBJ2-1; 12 bases agree with TRBD2. This CDR3 contains 16 residues. V lost 0 bases to trimming and J lost 15 bases; unmatched junction nucleotides: 12. Germline V gives CDR1 MNHNS, CDR2 SASEGT. CDR3 in amino acids: CASSEAGRTSGKGTFF. In nucleotides, the CDR3 is TGTGCCAGCAGTGAAGCGGGTCGGACTAGCGGGAAGGGTACGTTCTTC.

The rearrangement joins TRBV24-1 to TRBJ2-3; a possible D gene is TRBD1 (6 bases). The CDR3 is 15 amino acids. The V end was cut by 1 base, the J end by 3 bases, with 10 bases between. The germline V gene encodes CDR1 KGHDR and CDR2 SFDVKD. CDR3 DNA sequence: TGTGCCACCAGTGATTTCCGGACAGAAACAGATACGCAGTATTTT. It codes for CATSDFRTETDTQYF.

About this clone: The identical CDR3 is also encoded by other nucleotide sequences in the sample. The chain employs TRBV12-3 or TRBV12-4 and TRBJ2-4; D gene unclear. The CDR3 spans 12 residues. Trimming stripped 8 bases from V and 0 bases from J, with 5 bases between. CDR3 in DNA: TGTGCCAGCTCCCTAGCCAAAAACATTCAGTACTTC. Protein product: CASSLAKNIQYF.

The chain links TRBV6-5 to TRBJ2-3; 12 positions agree with TRBD2. Germline trimming cut 7 bases from V and 3 bases from J; bases unmatched to any gene: 2. CDR1 MNHEY and CDR2 SVGAGI come from the germline V gene. The CDR3 runs to 14 residues. The CDR3 DNA follows: TGTGCCAGCATGACTAGCGGGAGTACAGATACGCAGTATTTT. It specifies CASMTSGSTDTQYF.

The table lists this clone with a count of one. The chain recombines TRBV19 with TRBJ1-5; unclear D gene. The CDR3 spans 14 residues. CDR1 is LNHDA, CDR2 SQIVND, per germline (reference sequence). V dropped 3 bases and J dropped 0 bases, with 6 bases sitting between them. The CDR3 coding sequence is TGTGCCAGTAGTATCCCCTATAGCAATCAGCCCCAGCATTTT. Translating it yields CASSIPYSNQPQHF.

The J gene is TRBJ2-1, the V gene TRBV6-5; 11 nucleotides agree with TRBD2. Germline values: CDR1 MNHEY, CDR2 SVGAGI. CDR3 length: 16 amino acids. V shed 0 bases, J shed 10 bases, and the junction held 8 bases outside the gene matches. CDR3: CASSYSGVAGGREQFF. CDR3 coding DNA: TGTGCCAGCAGTTACTCGGGGGTAGCGGGAGGGCGGGAGCAGTTCTTC.

V and J are TRBV6-4 and TRBJ1-1, with D maybe TRBD1 (5 bases). V lost 8 bases and J lost 8, with 9 bases in between. CDR3 length: 10 residues. Looked up from germline, CDR1 is MRHNA and CDR2 is SNTAGT. The chain's CDR3 is CASGGVEAFF. CDR3 coding DNA: TGTGCCAGCGGGGGGGTAGAAGCTTTCTTT.

The chain is built from TRBV7-9 and TRBJ1-1; the D is unclear. Germline CDR1 SEHNR, CDR2 FQNEAQ (reference sequence). With 1 base removed from V and 5 bases from J, the gap between germline ends came to 5 bases. This CDR3 contains 12 residues. DNA for the CDR3: TGTGCCAGCAGCTTAGACATAACTGAAGCTTTCTTT. Translating gives CASSLDITEAFF.

The chain carries TRBV5-1 and TRBJ2-7; 11 bases agree with TRBD2. Per germline, CDR1 SGHRS and CDR2 YFSETQ. CDR3 length equals 17 residues. V shed 1 base and J 2 bases; nucleotides not matched to a gene: 8. CDR3 nucleotides: TGCGCCAGCAGCTTGTTCGAGACTAGCGGGACCACCTACGAGCAGTACTTC. Its protein is CASSLFETSGTTYEQYF.

The chain combines TRBV11-2 with TRBJ2-1, with 10 bases aligning to TRBD1. This CDR3 spans 13 amino acids. Trimming cost V 9 bases and J 6 bases; bases outside gene matches: 5. In germline, CDR1 is SGHAT, CDR2 FQNNGV. This chain's CDR3 is CASWGTGVNEQFF. The CDR3 DNA follows: TGTGCCAGTTGGGGGACAGGGGTCAATGAGCAGTTCTTC.

The V and J genes are TRBV9 and TRBJ2-5; a weak D match, TRBD2 (6 bases). This CDR3 contains 14 residues. CDR1 is SGDLS and CDR2 is YYNGEE in the germline V gene. Trimming took off 2 bases at V and 1 base at J, with 9 bases between the two ends. The CDR3 bases are TGTGCCAGCAGCGTCGGAGGGTCCCAAGAGACCCAGTACTTC. Residues: CASSVGGSQETQYF.

The chain combines TRBV11-1 with TRBJ1-3; D remains ambiguous. Trimming took 8 bases from V and 3 from J, leaving 11 bases between them. The length of the CDR3 is 13 residues. Germline CDR1 SGHAT, CDR2 FQDESV (reference sequence). CDR3 DNA sequence: TGTGCCAGCCGCGCGTCGGGTGGAAACACCATATATTTT. It yields the protein CASRASGGNTIYF.

This clone was detected only once. The CDR3 loop reads CASSLTGEQYF. The CDR3 nucleotides are TGTGCCAGCAGCTTGACGGGCGAGCAGTACTTC. The chain is built from TRBV5-6 and TRBJ2-7; no firm D call. Germline CDR1 reads SGHDT; CDR2 reads YYEEEE. Trimming shortened V by 1 base and J by 6 bases, and 5 bases separated the two germline ends. The CDR3 is 11 amino acids.

The chain links TRBV28 to TRBJ1-5; 7 nucleotides line up with TRBD1. The germline gives CDR1 MDHEN, CDR2 SYDVKM. With V trimmed by 7 bases and J by 5 bases, 20 bases remained unmatched. This CDR3 is 18 amino acids long. CDR3: CASIPPGQTRPEDQPQHF. The CDR3 nucleotides read TGTGCCAGCATCCCCCCGGGACAGACTAGACCAGAGGATCAGCCCCAGCATTTT.

This sequence joins TRBV15 and TRBJ1-4; 11 nucleotides agree with TRBD1. Trimming removed 1 base from V and 5 bases from J; junction bases left unmatched: 6. CDR3 length: 17 amino acids. CDR1 and CDR2 from the germline V gene are LNHNV and YYDKDF (reference sequence). CDR3 sequence: CATSRVGQGVSNEKLFF. The CDR3 DNA follows: TGTGCCACCAGCAGAGTGGGACAGGGGGTTAGCAATGAAAAACTGTTTTTT.

This sequence joins TRBV18 and TRBJ2-7; 7 bases are shared with TRBD1. The CDR3 length is 14 residues. CDR1 is KGHSH and CDR2 is LQKENI in the germline V gene. V dropped 6 bases and J dropped 1; count of bases not matched to a gene: 6. In nucleotides, the CDR3 is TGTGCCAGCTCGCCCGACAGGGCGTCCTACGAGCAGTACTTC. Protein: CASSPDRASYEQYF. The whole variable domain, filled in from reference TRBV18 and TRBJ2-7, reads NAGVMQNPRHLVRRRGQEARLRCSPMKGHSHVYWYRQLPEEGLKFMVYLQKENIIDESGMPKERFSAEFPKEGPSILRIQQVVRGDSAAYFCASSPDRASYEQYFGPGTRLTVT.

The chain joins TRBV9 to TRBJ2-5; no clear D. This CDR3 contains 14 residues. Germline V gives CDR1 SGDLS, CDR2 YYNGEE. Trimming removed 0 bases from V and 1 base from J, with 7 bases in between. Here the CDR3 reads CASSVGPTQETQYF. CDR3 DNA sequence: TGTGCCAGCAGCGTAGGTCCTACCCAAGAGACCCAGTACTTC.